Listed here are 28 T cell receptor beta chains from one sample, sequenced in a study of shared clonotypes between healthy human individuals. Sequencing was performed with immunoSEQ multiplex PCR; in TCRdb, only in-frame clones are kept and a portion is missing. The sample records about 600,000 clones, approximately 97% being singletons. The source material was naive CD4+ T cells sorted from blood. The subset is: CD45RA+ positively selected. These receptor sequences come from a woman in her 30s in good health.

The V gene is TRBV7-2, the J gene TRBJ2-3; 7 bases match TRBD2. The germline CDR1 and CDR2 sequences are SGHTA and FQGNSA. The CDR3 loop spans 16 amino acids. V trimming: 5 bases; J trimming: 6 bases; junction bases outside the gene matches: 14. CDR3 in amino acids: CASSPPGVRRGDTQYF. CDR3 coding DNA: TGTGCCAGCAGCCCCCCGGGAGTTAGGCGGGGGGATACGCAGTATTTT.

For the CDR3, the DNA is TGTGCCAGCAGCTTATGGACCGGGGGACCGAGGTACTACGAGCAGTACTTC. Amino acids: CASSLWTGGPRYYEQYF. This chain links TRBV5-8 with TRBJ2-7; perhaps TRBD2 as D (6 bases). V lost 2 bases and J 3 bases, leaving 21 bases between the germline ends. Germline V gives CDR1 SGHTS, CDR2 YDEGEE. The CDR3 length is 17 residues.

The chain recombines TRBV19 with TRBJ2-1, with D hard to call. The CDR3 length is 13 residues. CDR1 LNHDA and CDR2 SQIVND come from the germline V gene (reference sequence). V lost 3 bases and J lost 9, with 12 bases in between. The CDR3 sequence: CASSIQETGEQFF. CDR3 DNA sequence: TGTGCCAGTAGTATTCAAGAGACGGGTGAGCAGTTCTTC.

The V call is TRBV5-1, the J call TRBJ2-7, with a tentative D call TRBD1 (6 bases). There are 15 residues in the CDR3. V was shortened by 3 bases and J by 4 bases, with 17 bases between the two germline ends. From germline, CDR1 is SGHRS and CDR2 YFSETQ. CDR3 sequence (DNA): TGCGCCAGCAGCTCTTCTGGGACACGGGGTTACGAGCAGTACTTC. It specifies CASSSSGTRGYEQYF.

The chain links TRBV5-1 to TRBJ1-1; the D gene is possibly TRBD1 (5 bases). The CDR3 length is 15 residues. Germline assignment: CDR1 SGHRS and CDR2 YFSETQ. Between the trimmed V and J ends, which lost 2 bases and 1 base, there was a span of 12 bases. CDR3 coding DNA: TGCGCCAGCAGCTTCACGGGGGTTGAGAACACTGAAGCTTTCTTT. It encodes CASSFTGVENTEAFF.

This clone was seen just once. The V call is TRBV11-2, the J call TRBJ2-7; no clear D. Trimming removed 3 bases at V and 4 bases at J, with 13 bases between. The CDR3 spans 14 residues. The germline gives CDR1 SGHAT, CDR2 FQNNGV. CDR3 coding DNA: TGTGCCAGCAGCTTCTTCGGGCCTACTTACGAGCAGTACTTC. The encoded protein is CASSFFGPTYEQYF.

V gene TRBV29-1 combines with J gene TRBJ2-2; TRBD2 agrees at 7 bases. The V segment lost 6 bases and the J segment 3 bases; nucleotides outside the gene matches: 19. This CDR3 contains 18 residues. CDR1 and CDR2 (germline): SQVTM, ANQGSEA. The CDR3 bases are TGCAGCGTCCCGCCCCGGGTGGGGCGGGAGCCTTACACCGGGGAGCTGTTTTTT. This sequence encodes CSVPPRVGREPYTGELFF.

This rearrangement joins TRBV4-1 to TRBJ2-7; D uncertain. CDR3 size: 15 residues. With 1 base removed from V and 4 bases from J, the gap between germline ends came to 14 bases. Germline V gene data show CDR1 as MGHRA and CDR2 as YSYEKL. CDR3 region: CASSQGKGISYEQYF. DNA for the CDR3: TGCGCCAGCAGCCAAGGCAAGGGCATCTCTTACGAGCAGTACTTC.

The CDR3 loop reads CASSQDKAGQPQHF. In DNA form, the CDR3 reads TGTGCCAGCAGCCAAGATAAGGCAGGCCAGCCCCAGCATTTT. The rearrangement joins TRBV4-2 to TRBJ1-5; D is unresolved. This CDR3 has 14 residues. Germline V gene data show CDR1 as LGHNA and CDR2 as YNFKEQ. Trimming stripped 0 bases from V and 7 bases from J, with 10 bases between.

The genes are TRBV5-5 and TRBJ1-1; D is uncertain. V lost 1 base and J 3 bases, leaving 13 bases between the germline ends. This CDR3 has 15 residues. Per germline, CDR1 SGHKS and CDR2 YYEKEE (reference sequence). CDR3 region: CASSLFEWGDTEAFF. The CDR3 DNA follows: TGTGCCAGCAGCTTGTTCGAGTGGGGAGACACTGAAGCTTTCTTT.

V gene TRBV28 combines with J gene TRBJ2-6; 8 bases align to TRBD2. The J segment lost 5 bases and the V segment lost 8 bases, leaving 14 bases of the junction unmatched. Germline V gene data show CDR1 as MDHEN and CDR2 as SYDVKM. This CDR3 comprises 17 residues. The CDR3 region has the DNA TGTGCCAGCCACGGGCGGGGGGTACCCTTTAGGGCCAACGTCCTGACTTTC. Translation gives CASHGRGVPFRANVLTF.

As regards this clone: The same CDR3 is also encoded by other DNA sequences in this sample. This chain connects TRBV19 to TRBJ2-2; weak D call: TRBD2 (5 bases). Germline CDR1 reads LNHDA; CDR2 reads SQIVND (reference sequence). V lost 4 bases to trimming and J lost 1 base, with 7 bases between them. CDR3 length: 14 amino acids. The CDR3 nucleotides are TGTGCCAGTAGTACCAGCGGGAACACCGGGGAGCTGTTTTTT. This encodes CASSTSGNTGELFF.

The chain combines TRBV2 with TRBJ1-1; no clear D gene. The germline gives CDR1 SNHLY, CDR2 FYNNEI. Trimming pared 6 bases from V and 4 bases from J, leaving 6 bases between. The CDR3 has 11 residues. CDR3 amino acids: CASSPITEAFF. CDR3 nucleotides: TGTGCCAGCAGCCCTATCACTGAAGCTTTCTTT. Looking up the rest from reference TRBV2 and TRBJ1-1 gives the full variable domain: EPEVTQTPSHQVTQMGQEVILRCVPISNHLYFYWYRQILGQKVEFLVSFYNNEISEKSEIFDDQFSVERPDGSNFTLKIRSTKLEDSAMYFCASSPITEAFFGQGTRLTVV.

CDR3 in DNA: TGTGCCGTCTCCGGGGGGAGGGGCTTAGATACGCAGTATTTT. Translating gives CAVSGGRGLDTQYF. The chain links TRBV19 to TRBJ2-3; 7 positions match TRBD2. The J segment lost 5 bases and the V segment lost 11 bases, leaving 13 bases of the junction unmatched. The germline V gene has CDR1 LNHDA and CDR2 SQIVND (reference sequence). This CDR3 spans 14 amino acids.

The chain is built from TRBV10-2 and TRBJ2-7; 9 nucleotides agree with TRBD1. The CDR3 runs to 14 residues. CDR1 and CDR2 from the germline V gene are WSHSY and SAAADI. V was clipped by 6 bases and J by 5 bases; unmatched bases: 8. CDR3 loop: CASRNPGQGNEQYF. DNA for the CDR3: TGCGCCAGCAGAAATCCGGGACAGGGTAACGAGCAGTACTTC.

The chain couples TRBV14 to TRBJ2-7; the D gene is possibly TRBD1 (7 bases). Germline V lookup: CDR1 SGHDN, CDR2 FVKESK. The CDR3 covers 14 residues. Trimming shortened V by 4 bases and J by 4 bases, and 14 bases separated the two germline ends. The CDR3 DNA reads as TGTGCCAGCAGCCCGAGGAGGGGGCCTTACGAGCAGTACTTC. Translation gives CASSPRRGPYEQYF.

This chain connects TRBV14 to TRBJ2-2, with 9 bases fitting TRBD2. Germline V CDR1 and CDR2: SGHDN, FVKESK. There are 16 residues in the CDR3. V lost 3 bases and J lost 6; bases outside the gene matches: 8. The CDR3 region is CASSHLREGRSGELFF. Here the CDR3 DNA reads TGTGCCAGCAGCCATTTGCGGGAGGGCCGCTCCGGGGAGCTGTTTTTT.

The chain carries TRBV11-2 and TRBJ2-3, with TRBD1 as a possible D gene (6 bases). Germline assignment: CDR1 SGHAT and CDR2 FQNNGV. The CDR3 covers 15 residues. V dropped 1 base and J dropped 2 bases, with 10 bases sitting between them. CDR3 sequence reads: CASSLVNRVTDTQYF. DNA of the CDR3: TGTGCCAGCAGCTTAGTTAACAGGGTCACAGATACGCAGTATTTT.

The V gene is TRBV28, the J gene TRBJ2-7; TRBD2 matches at 8 bases. V was clipped by 8 bases and J by 0 bases; unmatched bases: 3. CDR1 and CDR2 (germline): MDHEN, SYDVKM. This CDR3 is 13 amino acids long. CDR3 DNA sequence: TGTGCCAGCCGTACTAGCGGCTCCTACGAGCAGTACTTC. This sequence encodes CASRTSGSYEQYF.

The chain carries TRBV7-2 and TRBJ1-1, with D possibly being TRBD1 (6 bases). The CDR3 has 17 residues. Germline V gene lookup returns CDR1 SGHTA and CDR2 FQGNSA. V lost 3 bases and J 1 base, leaving 18 bases between the germline ends. CDR3 in amino acids: CASSFRLGGLANTEAFF. The CDR3 coding sequence is TGTGCCAGCAGCTTTCGTCTCGGGGGGCTGGCGAACACTGAAGCTTTCTTT. Complete variable domain (other parts from reference TRBV7-2 and TRBJ1-1): GAGVSQSPSNKVTEKGKDVELRCDPISGHTALYWYRQSLGQGLEFLIYFQGNSAPDKSGLPSDRFSAERTGGSVSTLTIQRTQQEDSAVYLCASSFRLGGLANTEAFFGQGTRLTVV.

The chain combines TRBV5-1 with TRBJ2-7; D gene unclear. Trimming removed 2 bases from V and 2 bases from J, with 11 bases in between. Germline values: CDR1 SGHRS, CDR2 YFSETQ. The CDR3 has 14 residues. Here the CDR3 DNA reads TGCGCCAGCAGCTTCAGGACGGCCGCCTACGAGCAGTACTTC. Protein sequence: CASSFRTAAYEQYF.

V is TRBV28 and J is TRBJ1-2; D is uncertain. V was cut by 6 bases and J by 7 bases, with 15 bases left in between. This CDR3 is built from 13 residues. Germline CDR1 and CDR2: MDHEN and SYDVKM. The CDR3 reads CASRKSAPAGYTF. Here the CDR3 DNA reads TGTGCCAGCAGAAAGTCGGCCCCGGCTGGCTACACCTTC.

As concerns this clone: Other DNA variants within this sample encode the same CDR3. The rearrangement links TRBV2 to TRBJ2-7, with D perhaps TRBD1 (6 bases). Trimming took 4 bases from V and 3 from J, leaving 7 bases between them. The CDR3 covers 12 residues. The V gene's germline CDR1 is SNHLY and CDR2 FYNNEI. The CDR3 sequence: CASSVRGYEQYF. The CDR3, as DNA: TGTGCCAGCAGTGTCAGGGGCTACGAGCAGTACTTC.

This chain links TRBV7-9 with TRBJ2-2, with D uncertain. The CDR3 runs to 10 residues. The V end was cut by 8 bases, the J end by 11 bases, with 9 bases between. Germline V gene sequence: CDR1 SEHNR, CDR2 FQNEAQ (reference sequence). The CDR3 protein is CASAPGELFF. CDR3 DNA: TGTGCCAGCGCCCCTGGAGAGCTGTTTTTT.

In the case of this clone: The germline gene is not matched at one end of the junction; a read error may be the cause. V gene TRBV7-2 combines with J gene TRBJ2-7; D not resolved. The CDR3 is 13 residues long. Germline V gene lookup returns CDR1 SGHTA and CDR2 FQGNSA. CDR3 sequence (DNA): TGTGCCAGCAGTTTAGGGCAATACTACGAGCAGTACTTC. Amino acid sequence: CASSLGQYYEQYF.

The chain carries TRBV6-5 and TRBJ2-7, with D perhaps matching TRBD1 or TRBD2 (6 bases each). Germline values: CDR1 MNHEY, CDR2 SVGAGI. CDR3 length equals 15 residues. V was shortened by 0 bases and J by 4 bases, with 13 bases between the two germline ends. The CDR3 loop reads CASSYSRRDNYEQYF. Written as DNA, the CDR3 is TGTGCCAGCAGTTACTCCAGGAGGGACAATTACGAGCAGTACTTC.

The J gene is TRBJ2-2, the V gene TRBV16, with D unresolved. This CDR3 spans 12 amino acids. The germline V and J ends were trimmed by 0 bases and 6 bases, with 2 bases remaining between them. Germline loops: CDR1 KGHSY, CDR2 FQNENV. The CDR3 bases are TGTGCCAGCAGCCAATCCTCCGGGGAGCTGTTTTTT. Encoded protein: CASSQSSGELFF.

This clone showed up just once. The chain recombines TRBV10-3 with TRBJ1-4; the D gene is possibly TRBD1 (5 bases). CDR1 and CDR2 from the germline V gene are ENHRY and SYGVKD. Trimming took off 4 bases at V and 0 bases at J, with 9 bases between the two ends. The CDR3 runs to 15 residues. CDR3 DNA: TGTGCCATCAGTGGACAGCGAACAACTAATGAAAAACTGTTTTTT. Translation: CAISGQRTTNEKLFF.